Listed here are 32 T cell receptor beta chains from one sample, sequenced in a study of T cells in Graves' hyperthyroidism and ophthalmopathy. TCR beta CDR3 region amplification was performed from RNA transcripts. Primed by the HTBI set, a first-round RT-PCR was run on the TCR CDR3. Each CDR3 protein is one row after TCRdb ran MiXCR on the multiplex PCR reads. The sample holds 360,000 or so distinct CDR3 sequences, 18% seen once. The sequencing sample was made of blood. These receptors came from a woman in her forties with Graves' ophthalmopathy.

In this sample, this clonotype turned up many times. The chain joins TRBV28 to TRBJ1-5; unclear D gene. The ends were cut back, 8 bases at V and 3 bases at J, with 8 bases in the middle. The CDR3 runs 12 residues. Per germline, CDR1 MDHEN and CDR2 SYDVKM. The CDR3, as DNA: TGTGCCAGCCACGACCCCAATCAGCCCCAGCATTTT. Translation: CASHDPNQPQHF.

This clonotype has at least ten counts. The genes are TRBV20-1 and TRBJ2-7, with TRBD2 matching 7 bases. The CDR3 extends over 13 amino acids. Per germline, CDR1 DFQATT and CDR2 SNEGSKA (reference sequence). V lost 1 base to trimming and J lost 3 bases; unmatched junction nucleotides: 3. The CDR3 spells CSARGGRDYEQYF. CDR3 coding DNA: TGCAGTGCTAGAGGAGGGAGGGACTACGAGCAGTACTTC.

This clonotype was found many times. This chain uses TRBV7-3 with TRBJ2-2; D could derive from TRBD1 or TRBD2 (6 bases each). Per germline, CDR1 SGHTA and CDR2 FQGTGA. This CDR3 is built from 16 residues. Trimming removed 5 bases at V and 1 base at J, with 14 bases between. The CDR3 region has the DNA TGTGCCAGCAGCCAGAAAGGGGGACTGAACACCGGGGAGCTGTTTTTT. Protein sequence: CASSQKGGLNTGELFF.

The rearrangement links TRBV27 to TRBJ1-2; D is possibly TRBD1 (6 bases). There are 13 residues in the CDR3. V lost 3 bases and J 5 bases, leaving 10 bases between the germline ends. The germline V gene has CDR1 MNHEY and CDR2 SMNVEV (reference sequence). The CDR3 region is CASSLGARYGYTF. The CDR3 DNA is TGTGCCAGCAGTTTGGGGGCTCGGTATGGCTACACCTTC.

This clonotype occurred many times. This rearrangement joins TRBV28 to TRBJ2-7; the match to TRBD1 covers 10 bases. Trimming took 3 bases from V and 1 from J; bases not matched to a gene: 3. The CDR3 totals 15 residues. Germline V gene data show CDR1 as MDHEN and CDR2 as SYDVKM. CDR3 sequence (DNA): TGTGCCAGCAGTTTTACGGGACAGGGGTCCTACGAGCAGTACTTC. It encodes CASSFTGQGSYEQYF.

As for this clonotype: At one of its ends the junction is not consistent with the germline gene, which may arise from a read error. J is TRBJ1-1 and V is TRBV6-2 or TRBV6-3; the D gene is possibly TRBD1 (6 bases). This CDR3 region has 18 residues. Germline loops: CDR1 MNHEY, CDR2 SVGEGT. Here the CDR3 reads CAAVQTGRLPLGGGEALF. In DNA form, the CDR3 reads TGTGCCGCGGTACAAACAGGGAGGCTGCCGCTGGGGGGGGGTGAAGCTCTCTTT.

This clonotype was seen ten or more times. The CDR3 region is CATSRAYTGELFF. CDR3 DNA: TGTGCCACCAGCAGAGCCTACACCGGGGAGCTGTTTTTT. The chain links TRBV15 to TRBJ2-2; D unclear. Per the germline V gene, CDR1 is LNHNV and CDR2 is YYDKDF (reference sequence). V dropped 1 base and J dropped 3 bases, with 3 bases sitting between them. This CDR3 contains 13 residues.

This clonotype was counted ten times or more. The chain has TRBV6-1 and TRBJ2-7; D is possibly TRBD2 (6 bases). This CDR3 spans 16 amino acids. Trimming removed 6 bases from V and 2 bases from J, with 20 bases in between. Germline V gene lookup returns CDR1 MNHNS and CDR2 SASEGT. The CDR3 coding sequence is TGTGCCAGCAGCTCAACGAGTCGGAGGGGAGCCTACGAGCAGTACTTC. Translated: CASSSTSRRGAYEQYF.

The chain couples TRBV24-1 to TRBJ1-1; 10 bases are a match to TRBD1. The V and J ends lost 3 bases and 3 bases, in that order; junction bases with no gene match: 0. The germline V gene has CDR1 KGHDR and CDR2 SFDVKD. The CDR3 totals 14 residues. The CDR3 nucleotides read TGTGCCACCAGTGATGGACAGGGGGACACTGAAGCTTTCTTT. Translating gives CATSDGQGDTEAFF.

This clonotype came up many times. Written as DNA, the CDR3 is TGCAGTGCTAGAGAAGGGGCCCATCTTAAAGGCTACACCTTC. It specifies CSAREGAHLKGYTF. The chain carries TRBV20-1 and TRBJ1-2, with D possibly being TRBD1 (5 bases). The germline V and J ends were trimmed by 0 bases and 8 bases, with 16 bases remaining between them. There are 14 residues in the CDR3. Germline assignment: CDR1 DFQATT and CDR2 SNEGSKA (reference sequence).

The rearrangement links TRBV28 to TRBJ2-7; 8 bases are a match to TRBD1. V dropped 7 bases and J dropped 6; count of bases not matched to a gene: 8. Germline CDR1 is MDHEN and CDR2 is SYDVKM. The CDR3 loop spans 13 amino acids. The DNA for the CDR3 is TGTGCCAGCAACCCGACAGGGGACATCGAGCAGTACTTC. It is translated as CASNPTGDIEQYF.

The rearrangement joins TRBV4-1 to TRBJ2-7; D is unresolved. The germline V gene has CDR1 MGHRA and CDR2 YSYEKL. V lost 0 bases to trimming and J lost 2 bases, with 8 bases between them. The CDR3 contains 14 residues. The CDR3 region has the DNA TGCGCCAGCAGCCAAGAAAGACCGGCCTACGAGCAGTACTTC. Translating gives CASSQERPAYEQYF.

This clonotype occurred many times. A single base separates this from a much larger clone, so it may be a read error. The CDR3, as DNA: TGCAGCGTTGGACAGGGAATGAGTACTGAAGCTTTCTTT. It is translated as CSVGQGMSTEAFF. This chain connects TRBV29-1 to TRBJ1-1; 7 nucleotides line up with TRBD1. The germline V gene encodes CDR1 SQVTM and CDR2 ANQGSEA. The CDR3 runs 13 residues. Germline trimming cut 4 bases from V and 5 bases from J; bases unmatched to any gene: 7.

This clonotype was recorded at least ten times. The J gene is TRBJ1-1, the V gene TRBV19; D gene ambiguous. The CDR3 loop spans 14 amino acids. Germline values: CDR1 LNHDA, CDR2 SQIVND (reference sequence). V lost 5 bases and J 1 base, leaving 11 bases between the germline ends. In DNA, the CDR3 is TGTGCCAGTAGTTTGAGCTGGGAGAACACTGAAGCTTTCTTT. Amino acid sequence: CASSLSWENTEAFF.

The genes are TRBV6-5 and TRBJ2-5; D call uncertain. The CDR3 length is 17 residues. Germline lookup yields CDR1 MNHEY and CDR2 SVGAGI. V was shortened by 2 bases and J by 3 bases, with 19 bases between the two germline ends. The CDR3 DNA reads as TGTGCCAGCAGTTACGGGTTTATAGCTGGGGATGAAGAGACCCAGTACTTC. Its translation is CASSYGFIAGDEETQYF.

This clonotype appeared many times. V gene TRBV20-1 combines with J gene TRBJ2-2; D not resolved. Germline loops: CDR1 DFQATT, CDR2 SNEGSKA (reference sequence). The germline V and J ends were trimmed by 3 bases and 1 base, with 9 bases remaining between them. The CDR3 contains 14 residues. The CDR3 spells CSASFLGNTGELFF. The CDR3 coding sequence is TGCAGTGCTAGTTTTTTAGGGAACACCGGGGAGCTGTTTTTT.

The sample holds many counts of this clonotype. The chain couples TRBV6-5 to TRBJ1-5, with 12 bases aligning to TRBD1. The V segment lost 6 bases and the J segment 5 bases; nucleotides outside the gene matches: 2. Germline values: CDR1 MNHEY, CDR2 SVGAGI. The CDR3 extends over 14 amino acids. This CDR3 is CASRGTGGDQPQHF. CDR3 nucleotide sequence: TGTGCCAGCAGAGGGACAGGGGGCGATCAGCCCCAGCATTTT.

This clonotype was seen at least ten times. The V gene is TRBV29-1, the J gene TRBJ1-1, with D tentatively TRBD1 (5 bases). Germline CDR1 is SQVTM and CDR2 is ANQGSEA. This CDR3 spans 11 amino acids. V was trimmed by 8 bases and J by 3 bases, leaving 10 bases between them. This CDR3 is CSIDRDTEAFF. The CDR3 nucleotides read TGCAGCATAGACAGAGACACTGAAGCTTTCTTT.

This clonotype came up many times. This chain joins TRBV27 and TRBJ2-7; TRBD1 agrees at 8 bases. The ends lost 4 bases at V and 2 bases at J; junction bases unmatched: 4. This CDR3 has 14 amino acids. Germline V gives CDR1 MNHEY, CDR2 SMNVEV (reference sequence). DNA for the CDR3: TGTGCCAGCAGTTCGTGGACAGGGACCTACGAGCAGTACTTC. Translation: CASSSWTGTYEQYF.

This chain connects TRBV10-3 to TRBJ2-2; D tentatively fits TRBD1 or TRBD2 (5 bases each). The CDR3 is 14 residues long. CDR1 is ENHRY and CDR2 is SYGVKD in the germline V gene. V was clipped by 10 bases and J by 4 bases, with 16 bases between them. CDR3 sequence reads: CATEGSRGTGELFF. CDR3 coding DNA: TGTGCCACCGAGGGGTCTAGGGGCACCGGGGAGCTGTTTTTT.

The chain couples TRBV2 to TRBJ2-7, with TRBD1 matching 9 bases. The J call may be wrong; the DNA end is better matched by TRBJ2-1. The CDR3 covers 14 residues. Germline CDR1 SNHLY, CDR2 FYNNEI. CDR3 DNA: TGTGCCAGCATCTCGGAGCGGGACAGGGACGAGCAGTTCTTC. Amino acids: CASISERDRDEQFF.

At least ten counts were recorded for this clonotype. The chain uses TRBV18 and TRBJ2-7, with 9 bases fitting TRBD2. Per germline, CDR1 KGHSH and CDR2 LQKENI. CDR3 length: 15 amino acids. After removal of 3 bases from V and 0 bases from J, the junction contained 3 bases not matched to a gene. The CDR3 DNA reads TGTGCCAGCTCACCCGGACTAGCGAACTCCTACGAGCAGTACTTC. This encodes CASSPGLANSYEQYF. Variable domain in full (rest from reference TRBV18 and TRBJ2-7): NAGVMQNPRHLVRRRGQEARLRCSPMKGHSHVYWYRQLPEEGLKFMVYLQKENIIDESGMPKERFSAEFPKEGPSILRIQQVVRGDSAAYFCASSPGLANSYEQYFGPGTRLTVT.

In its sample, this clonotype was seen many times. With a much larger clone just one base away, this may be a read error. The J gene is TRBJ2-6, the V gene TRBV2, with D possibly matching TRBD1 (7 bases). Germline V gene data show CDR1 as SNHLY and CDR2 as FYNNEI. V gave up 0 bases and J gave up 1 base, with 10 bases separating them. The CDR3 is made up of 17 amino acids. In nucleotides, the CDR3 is TGTGCCAGCAGTGAAGCGCAGGGGGGATCTGGGGCCAACGTCCTGACTTTC. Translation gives CASSEAQGGSGANVLTF.

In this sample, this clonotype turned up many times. DNA for the CDR3: TGTGCCAGCAGCTCGCGGGGACCTCTGGACACTGAAGCTTTCTTT. Its protein product is CASSSRGPLDTEAFF. The gene calls are TRBV7-2 and TRBJ1-1; perhaps TRBD1 as D (5 bases). The CDR3 is made up of 15 amino acids. Germline CDR1 is SGHTA and CDR2 is FQGNSA. Trimming removed 4 bases at V and 3 bases at J, with 15 bases between.

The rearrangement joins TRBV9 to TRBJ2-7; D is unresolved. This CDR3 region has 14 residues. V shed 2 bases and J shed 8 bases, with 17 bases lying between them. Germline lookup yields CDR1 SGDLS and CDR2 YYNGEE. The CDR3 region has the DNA TGTGCCAGCAGCGTCACAGCCCCAACCGTAAAGCAGTACTTC. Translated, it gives CASSVTAPTVKQYF.

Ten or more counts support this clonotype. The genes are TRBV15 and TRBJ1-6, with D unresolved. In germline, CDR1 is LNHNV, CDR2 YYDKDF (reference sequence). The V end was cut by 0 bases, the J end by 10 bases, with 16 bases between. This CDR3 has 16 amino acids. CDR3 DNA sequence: TGTGCCACCAGCAGAGATCTGATGGGAGGTGGATCACCCCTCCACTTT. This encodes CATSRDLMGGGSPLHF. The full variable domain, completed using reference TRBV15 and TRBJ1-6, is DAMVIQNPRYQVTQFGKPVTLSCSQTLNHNVMYWYQQKSSQAPKLLFHYYDKDFNNEADTPDNFQSRRPNTSFCFLDIRSPGLGDTAMYLCATSRDLMGGGSPLHFGNGTRLTVT.

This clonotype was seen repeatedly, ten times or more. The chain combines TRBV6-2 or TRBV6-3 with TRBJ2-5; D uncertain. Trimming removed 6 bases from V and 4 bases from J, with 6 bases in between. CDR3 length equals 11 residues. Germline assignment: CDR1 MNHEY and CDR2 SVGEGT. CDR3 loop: CASRRGETQYF. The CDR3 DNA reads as TGTGCCAGCAGACGAGGAGAGACCCAGTACTTC.

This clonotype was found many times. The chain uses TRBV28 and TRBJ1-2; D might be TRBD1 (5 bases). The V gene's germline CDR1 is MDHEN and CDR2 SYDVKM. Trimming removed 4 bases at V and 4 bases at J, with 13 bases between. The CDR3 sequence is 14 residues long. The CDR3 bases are TGTGCCAGCAGTTCGCAGGGACGGGGCTATGGCTACACCTTC. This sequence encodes CASSSQGRGYGYTF.

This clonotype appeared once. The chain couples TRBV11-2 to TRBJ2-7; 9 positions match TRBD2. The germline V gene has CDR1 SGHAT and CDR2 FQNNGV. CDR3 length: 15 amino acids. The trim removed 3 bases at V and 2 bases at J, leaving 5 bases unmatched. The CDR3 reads CASSLASGAAYEQYF. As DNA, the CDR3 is TGTGCCAGCAGCTTGGCTAGCGGGGCCGCCTACGAGCAGTACTTC.

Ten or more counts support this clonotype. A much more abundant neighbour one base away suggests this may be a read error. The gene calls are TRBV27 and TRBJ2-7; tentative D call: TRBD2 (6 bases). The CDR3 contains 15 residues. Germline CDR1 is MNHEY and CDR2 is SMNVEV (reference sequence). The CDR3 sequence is CAGSLDGGFGYEQYF. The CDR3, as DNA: TGTGCCGGCAGTTTGGATGGGGGGTTCGGCTACGAGCAGTACTTC.

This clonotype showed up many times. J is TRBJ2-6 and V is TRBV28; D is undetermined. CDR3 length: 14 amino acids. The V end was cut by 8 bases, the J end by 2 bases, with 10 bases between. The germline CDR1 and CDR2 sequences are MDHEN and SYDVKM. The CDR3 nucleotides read TGTGCCAGCGGTGATCAAACTGGGGCCAACGTCCTGACTTTC. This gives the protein CASGDQTGANVLTF.

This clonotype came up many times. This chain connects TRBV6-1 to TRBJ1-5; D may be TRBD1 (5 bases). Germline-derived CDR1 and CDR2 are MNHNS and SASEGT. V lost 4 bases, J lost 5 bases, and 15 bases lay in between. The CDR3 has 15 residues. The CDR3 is CASSVSRGGYQPQHF. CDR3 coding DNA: TGTGCCAGCAGTGTTAGTAGGGGAGGTTATCAGCCCCAGCATTTT.